This TCR beta chain appears in the sequencing data of a study of T cell clones after liver transplantation. Trimming stripped 7 bases from V and 2 bases from J, with 15 bases between. The CDR3 runs 15 residues. Germline values: CDR1 MDHEN, CDR2 SYDVKM. Produced via immunoSEQ multiplex PCR; TCRdb's table is partial and in-frame only. The sample holds about 99,000 clones, around 84% seen once. The source is a human patient who received a liver transplant. Some T cells here may be from the graft donor. Sample: CD4+ T cells from blood, taken roughly 50 months after liver transplant. V gene TRBV28 combines with J gene TRBJ1-3, with a weak D call TRBD1 (5 bases). CDR3 in amino acids: CASIWGSGAGNTIYF. CDR3 coding DNA: TGTGCCAGCATCTGGGGGTCTGGGGCTGGAAACACCATATATTTT.